This TCR beta chain was observed in a study of T cell responses to AZD1222 COVID-19 vaccine. The overall study: Combined were second doses at about 4 or about 12 weeks. Study outcomes and limitations: Compared with day 0, the breadth and depth of the Spike-specific TCR repertoire rose significantly after two doses of AZD1222. White British donors predominated, females outnumbered males, and clonal diversity was possibly underestimated.

This clone was seen only once. Its antigen is unknown. The ends lost 6 bases at V and 9 bases at J; junction bases unmatched: 10. This CDR3 spans 14 amino acids. CDR1 and CDR2 (germline): MNHEY, SVGAGI. Produced via immunoSEQ multiplex PCR; TCRdb's table is partial and in-frame only. The repertoire consists of about 120,000 clones, with about nine tenths occurring once and the leading ten covering around 5%. This clonotype originated in an adult in good health. The input for sequencing was peripheral blood, taken on day 0 of AZD1222 vaccination. The chain carries TRBV6-5 and TRBJ1-5; TRBD1 matches at 8 bases. The CDR3 reads CASRGRTGSAPQHF. CDR3 nucleotides: TGTGCCAGCAGAGGAAGGACAGGGTCGGCGCCCCAGCATTTT.